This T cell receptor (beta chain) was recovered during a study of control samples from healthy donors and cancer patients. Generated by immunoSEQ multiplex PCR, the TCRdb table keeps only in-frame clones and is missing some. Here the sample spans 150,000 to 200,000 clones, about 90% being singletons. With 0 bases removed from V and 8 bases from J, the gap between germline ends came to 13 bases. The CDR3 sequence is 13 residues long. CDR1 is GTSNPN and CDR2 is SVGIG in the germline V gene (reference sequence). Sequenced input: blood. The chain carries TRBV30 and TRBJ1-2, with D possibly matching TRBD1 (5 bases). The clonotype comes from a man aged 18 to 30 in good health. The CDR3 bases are TGTGCCTGGAGTGTACGGGTAGGGGTAGGCTACACCTTC. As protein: CAWSVRVGVGYTF.